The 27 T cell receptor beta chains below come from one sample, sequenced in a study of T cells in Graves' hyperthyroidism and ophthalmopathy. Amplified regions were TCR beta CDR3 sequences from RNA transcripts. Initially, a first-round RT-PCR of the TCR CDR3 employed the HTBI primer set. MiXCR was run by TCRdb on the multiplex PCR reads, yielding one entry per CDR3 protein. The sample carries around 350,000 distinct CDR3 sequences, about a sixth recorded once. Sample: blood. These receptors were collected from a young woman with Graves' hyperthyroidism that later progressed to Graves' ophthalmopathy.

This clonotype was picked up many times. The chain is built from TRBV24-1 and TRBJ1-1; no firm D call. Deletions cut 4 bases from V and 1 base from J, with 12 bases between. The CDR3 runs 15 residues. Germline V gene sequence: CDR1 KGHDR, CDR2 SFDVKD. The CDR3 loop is CATSEGGGENTEAFF. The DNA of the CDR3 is TGTGCCACCAGTGAGGGAGGAGGAGAGAACACTGAAGCTTTCTTT.

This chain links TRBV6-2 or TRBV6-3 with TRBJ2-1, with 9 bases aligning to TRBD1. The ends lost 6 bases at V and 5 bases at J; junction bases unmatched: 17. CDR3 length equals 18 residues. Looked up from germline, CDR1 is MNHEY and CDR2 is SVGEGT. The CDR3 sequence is CASSHAYSTGGKNNEQFF. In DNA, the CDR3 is TGTGCCAGCAGCCACGCCTATTCAACAGGGGGCAAGAACAATGAGCAGTTCTTC.

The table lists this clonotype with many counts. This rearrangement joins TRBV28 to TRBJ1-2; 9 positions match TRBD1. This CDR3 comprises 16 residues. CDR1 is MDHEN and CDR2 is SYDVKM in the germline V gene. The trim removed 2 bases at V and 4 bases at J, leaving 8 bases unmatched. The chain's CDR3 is CASSLEPDRGFYGYTF. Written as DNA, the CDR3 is TGTGCCAGCAGTTTAGAGCCGGACAGGGGATTCTATGGCTACACCTTC.

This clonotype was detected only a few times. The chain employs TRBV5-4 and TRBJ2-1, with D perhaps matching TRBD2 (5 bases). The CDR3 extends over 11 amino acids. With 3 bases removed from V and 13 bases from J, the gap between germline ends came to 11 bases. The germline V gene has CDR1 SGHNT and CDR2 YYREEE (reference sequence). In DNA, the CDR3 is TGTGCCAGCAGCTCCCAACTAGTCCAGTTCTTC. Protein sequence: CASSSQLVQFF.

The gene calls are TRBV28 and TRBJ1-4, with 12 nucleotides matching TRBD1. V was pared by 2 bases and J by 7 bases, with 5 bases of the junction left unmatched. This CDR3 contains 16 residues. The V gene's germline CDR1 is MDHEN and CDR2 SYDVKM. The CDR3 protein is CASSLPGTGGFEKLFF. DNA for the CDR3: TGTGCCAGCAGTTTACCCGGGACAGGGGGCTTTGAAAAACTGTTTTTT.

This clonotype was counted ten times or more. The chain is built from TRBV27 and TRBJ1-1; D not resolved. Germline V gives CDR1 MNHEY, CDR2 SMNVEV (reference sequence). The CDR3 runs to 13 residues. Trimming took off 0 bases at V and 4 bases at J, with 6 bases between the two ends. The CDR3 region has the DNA TGTGCCAGCAGTTTATCCCTCGGCACTGAAGCTTTCTTT. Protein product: CASSLSLGTEAFF.

CDR3 nucleotide sequence: TGTGCCAGCAGCTTAACAGAACCGAACACTGAAGCTTTCTTT. It codes for CASSLTEPNTEAFF. V gene TRBV7-8 combines with J gene TRBJ1-1, with D unclear. Germline V gene data show CDR1 as SGHVS and CDR2 as FQNEAQ. This CDR3 spans 14 amino acids. V shed 2 bases and J shed 1 base, with 8 bases lying between them.

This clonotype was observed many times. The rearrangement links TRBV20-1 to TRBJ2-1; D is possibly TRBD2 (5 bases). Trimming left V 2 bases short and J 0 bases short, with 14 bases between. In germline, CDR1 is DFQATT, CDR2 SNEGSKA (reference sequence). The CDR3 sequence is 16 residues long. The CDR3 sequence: CSARSSLGSSYNEQFF. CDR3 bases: TGCAGTGCTAGATCCAGCCTTGGGAGCTCCTACAATGAGCAGTTCTTC.

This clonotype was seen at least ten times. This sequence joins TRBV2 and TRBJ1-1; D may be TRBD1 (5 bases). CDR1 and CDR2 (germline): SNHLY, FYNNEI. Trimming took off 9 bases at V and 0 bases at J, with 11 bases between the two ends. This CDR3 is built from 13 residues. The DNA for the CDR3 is TGTGCCAGTCCGGGACGCCTGAACACTGAAGCTTTCTTT. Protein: CASPGRLNTEAFF. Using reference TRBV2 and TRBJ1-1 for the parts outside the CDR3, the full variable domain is EPEVTQTPSHQVTQMGQEVILRCVPISNHLYFYWYRQILGQKVEFLVSFYNNEISEKSEIFDDQFSVERPDGSNFTLKIRSTKLEDSAMYFCASPGRLNTEAFFGQGTRLTVV.

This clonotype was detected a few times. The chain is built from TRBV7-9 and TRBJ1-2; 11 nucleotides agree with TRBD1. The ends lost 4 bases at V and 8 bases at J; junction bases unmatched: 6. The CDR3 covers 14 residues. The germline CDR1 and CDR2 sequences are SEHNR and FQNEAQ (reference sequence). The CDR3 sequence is CASSSIRDRGGYTF. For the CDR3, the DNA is TGTGCCAGCAGCTCGATCCGGGACAGGGGGGGCTACACCTTC. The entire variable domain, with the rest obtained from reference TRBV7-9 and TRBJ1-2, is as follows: DTGVSQNPRHKITKRGQNVTFRCDPISEHNRLYWYRQTLGQGPEFLTYFQNEAQLEKSRLLSDRFSAERPKGSFSTLEIQRTEQGDSAMYLCASSSIRDRGGYTFGSGTRLTVV.

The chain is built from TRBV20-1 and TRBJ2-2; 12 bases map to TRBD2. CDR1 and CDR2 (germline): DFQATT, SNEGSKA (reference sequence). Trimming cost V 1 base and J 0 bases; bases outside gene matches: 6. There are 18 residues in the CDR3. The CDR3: CSARGTSGMYANTGELFF. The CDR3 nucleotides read TGCAGTGCTAGAGGGACTAGCGGGATGTACGCGAACACCGGGGAGCTGTTTTTT.

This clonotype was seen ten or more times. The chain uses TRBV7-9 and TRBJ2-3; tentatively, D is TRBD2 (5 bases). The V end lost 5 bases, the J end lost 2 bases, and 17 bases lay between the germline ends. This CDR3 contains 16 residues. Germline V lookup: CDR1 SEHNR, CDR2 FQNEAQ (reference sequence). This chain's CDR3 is CASSHSDSTFTDTQYF. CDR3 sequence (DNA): TGTGCCAGCAGCCATTCGGACTCGACATTCACAGATACGCAGTATTTT.

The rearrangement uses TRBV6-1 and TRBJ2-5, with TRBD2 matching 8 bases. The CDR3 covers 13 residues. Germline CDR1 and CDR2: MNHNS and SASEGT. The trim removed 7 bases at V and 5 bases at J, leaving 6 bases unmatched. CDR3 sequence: CASTTRGGETQYF. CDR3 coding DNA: TGTGCCAGCACCACCCGGGGGGGGGAGACCCAGTACTTC.

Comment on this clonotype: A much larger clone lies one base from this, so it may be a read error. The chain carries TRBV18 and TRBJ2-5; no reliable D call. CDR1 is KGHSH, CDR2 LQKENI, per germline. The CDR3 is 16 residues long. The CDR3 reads CASSPPTPRRKESQYF. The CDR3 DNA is TGTGCCAGCTCACCCCCTACGCCACGGAGAAAGGAGAGCCAGTACTTC.

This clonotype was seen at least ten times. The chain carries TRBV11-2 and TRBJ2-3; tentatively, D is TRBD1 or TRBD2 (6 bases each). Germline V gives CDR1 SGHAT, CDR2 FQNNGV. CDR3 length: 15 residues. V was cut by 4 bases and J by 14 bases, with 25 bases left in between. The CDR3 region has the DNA TGTGCCAGCAGCTCAGGTCTCCTAGGAGGGGGAATATTGTATTTT. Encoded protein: CASSSGLLGGGILYF.

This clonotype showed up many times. The DNA for the CDR3 is TGTGCCAGCTCACCACGACAGGGTCCAGATACGCAGTATTTT. Amino acid sequence: CASSPRQGPDTQYF. The chain combines TRBV18 with TRBJ2-3; 7 bases are a match to TRBD1. V was clipped by 1 base and J by 4 bases; unmatched bases: 2. The CDR3 runs 14 residues. Per the germline V gene, CDR1 is KGHSH and CDR2 is LQKENI.

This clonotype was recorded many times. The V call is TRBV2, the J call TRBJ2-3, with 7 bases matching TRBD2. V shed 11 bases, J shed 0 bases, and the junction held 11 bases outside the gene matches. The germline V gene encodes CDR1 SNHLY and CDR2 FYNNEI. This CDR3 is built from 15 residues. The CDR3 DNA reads TGTGCCCCGGGGGAGGGGAGTTCTAGCACAGATACGCAGTATTTT. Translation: CAPGEGSSSTDTQYF.

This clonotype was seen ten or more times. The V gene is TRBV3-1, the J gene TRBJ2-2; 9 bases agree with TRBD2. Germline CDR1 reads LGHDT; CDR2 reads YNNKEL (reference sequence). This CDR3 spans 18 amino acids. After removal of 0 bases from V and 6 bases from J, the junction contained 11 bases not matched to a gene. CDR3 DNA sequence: TGTGCCAGCAGCCAAGACGCCGGGCGCGGGGGGGGGCCCGGGGAGCTGTTTTTT. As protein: CASSQDAGRGGGPGELFF.

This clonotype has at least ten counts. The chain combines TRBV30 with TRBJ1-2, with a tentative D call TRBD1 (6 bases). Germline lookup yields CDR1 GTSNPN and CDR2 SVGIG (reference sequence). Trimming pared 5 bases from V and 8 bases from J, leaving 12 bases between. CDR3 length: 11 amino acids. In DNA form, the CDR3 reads TGTGCCTGGCTACAGGGTCGGGGCTACACCTTC. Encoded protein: CAWLQGRGYTF.

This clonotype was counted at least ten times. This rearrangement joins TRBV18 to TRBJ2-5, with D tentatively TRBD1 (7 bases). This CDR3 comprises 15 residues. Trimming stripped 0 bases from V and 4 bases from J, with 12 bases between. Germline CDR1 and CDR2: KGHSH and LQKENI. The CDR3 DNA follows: TGTGCCAGCTCACCACCACCAGGGGGGAGAGAGACCCAGTACTTC. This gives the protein CASSPPPGGRETQYF.

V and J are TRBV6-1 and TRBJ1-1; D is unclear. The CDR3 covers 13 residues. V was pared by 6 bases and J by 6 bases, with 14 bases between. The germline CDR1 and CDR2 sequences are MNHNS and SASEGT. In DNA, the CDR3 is TGTGCCAGCAGCTCCCGAGGTGGCCCTGAAGCTTTCTTT. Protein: CASSSRGGPEAFF.

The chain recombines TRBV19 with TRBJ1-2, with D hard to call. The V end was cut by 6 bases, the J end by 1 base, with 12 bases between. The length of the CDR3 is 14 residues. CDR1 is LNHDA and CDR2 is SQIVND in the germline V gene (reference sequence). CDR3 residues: CASRPSDFNYGYTF. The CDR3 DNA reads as TGTGCCAGTAGGCCCTCGGACTTTAACTATGGCTACACCTTC. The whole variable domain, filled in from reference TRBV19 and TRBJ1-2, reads DGGITQSPKYLFRKEGQNVTLSCEQNLNHDAMYWYRQDPGQGLRLIYYSQIVNDFQKGDIAEGYSVSREKKESFPLTVTSAQKNPTAFYLCASRPSDFNYGYTFGSGTRLTVV.

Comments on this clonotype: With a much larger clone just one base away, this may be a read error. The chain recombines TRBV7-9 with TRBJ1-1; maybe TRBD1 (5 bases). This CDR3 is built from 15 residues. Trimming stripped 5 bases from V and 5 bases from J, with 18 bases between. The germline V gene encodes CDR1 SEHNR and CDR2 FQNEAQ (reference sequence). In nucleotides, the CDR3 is TGTGCCAGCAGCCAAGCCCAGGGTGGAGAGACTGAAGCTTTCTTT. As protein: CASSQAQGGETEAFF.

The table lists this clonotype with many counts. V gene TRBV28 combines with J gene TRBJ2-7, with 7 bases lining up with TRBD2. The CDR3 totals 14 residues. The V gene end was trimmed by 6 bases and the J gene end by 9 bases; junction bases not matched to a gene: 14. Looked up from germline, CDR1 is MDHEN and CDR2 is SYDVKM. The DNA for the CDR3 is TGTGCCAGCAGCTCTGGACTAGAGGTTCGCGGGCAGTACTTC. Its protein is CASSSGLEVRGQYF.

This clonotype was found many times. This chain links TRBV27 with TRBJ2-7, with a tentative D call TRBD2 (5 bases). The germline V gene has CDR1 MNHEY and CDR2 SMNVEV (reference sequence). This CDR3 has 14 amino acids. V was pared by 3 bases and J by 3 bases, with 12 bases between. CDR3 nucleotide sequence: TGTGCCAGCAGTTTTGGGAGCGCAAACTACGAGCAGTACTTC. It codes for CASSFGSANYEQYF.

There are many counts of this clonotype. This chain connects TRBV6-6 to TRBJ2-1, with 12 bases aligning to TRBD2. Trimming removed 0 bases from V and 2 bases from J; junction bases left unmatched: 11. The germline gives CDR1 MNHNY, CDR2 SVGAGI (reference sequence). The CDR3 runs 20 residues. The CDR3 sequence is CASSYSRLAGVLSPYNEQFF. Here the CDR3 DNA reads TGTGCCAGCAGTTACTCCAGACTAGCGGGAGTATTAAGTCCCTACAATGAGCAGTTCTTC.

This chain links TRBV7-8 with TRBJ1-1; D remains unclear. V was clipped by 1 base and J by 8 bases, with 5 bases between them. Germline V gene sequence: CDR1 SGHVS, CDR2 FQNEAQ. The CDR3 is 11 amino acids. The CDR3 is CASSLVDEAFF. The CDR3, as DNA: TGTGCCAGCAGCTTAGTCGACGAAGCTTTCTTT.